This T cell receptor beta chain derives from a study of beta chain features in type 1 diabetes. CDR1 is SGHDN, CDR2 FVKESK, per germline. The ends were cut back, 1 base at V and 3 bases at J, with 9 bases in the middle. The CDR3 loop spans 14 amino acids. Study outcomes and limitations: Type 1 diabetes patients had moderately but significantly shorter TCRB CDR3s in all four CD4+ subsets. Individuals with type 1 diabetes displayed fewer insertions and more deletions at VDJ junctions.

The table lists this clone with a few counts. Its cognate antigen is unknown. On average, the one heparinised blood draw given by each donor was around 110 mL. CD4+ naive, central memory, regulatory and stem cell-like memory cells were sorted via CD45RO/CCR7/CD25/CD127/CD95/CD27. Investigators reverse transcribed all isolated RNA, so they sequenced expressed TCRB transcripts. Here immunoSEQ multiplex PCR was the method, and the copy in TCRdb shows in-frame clones only, minus some. Among 150,000 or so clones, 40% to 55% were seen once, and the ten largest hold approximately 0.4%. Sequences were obtained from Tregs from blood. The source of this sequence is a man between 18 and 35 years old in good health. This chain joins TRBV14 and TRBJ1-2; the D gene is possibly TRBD1 (6 bases). Here the CDR3 DNA reads TGTGCCAGCAGCCAAGGACAGGCTTACTATGGCTACACCTTC. This encodes CASSQGQAYYGYTF.